This TCR beta chain was observed in a study of shared clonotypes between healthy human individuals. Whole-study context: Three plates each covered CD4 naive and memory; CD8 naive two, CD8 memory one.

This clone was picked up one time. Antigen specificity is unknown. Authors' data handling: Because ImmunoSEQ provided only junction sequences with no quality scores, the filtering differed. Clones were read by immunoSEQ multiplex PCR, and TCRdb kept only the in-frame ones, dropping some. V, J and clone size reflect that table, while D and trimming were determined from the DNA. The table includes 1.6 million or so clones, around 98.5% detected once. Germline V gene lookup returns CDR1 LNHDA and CDR2 SQIVND (reference sequence). The CDR3 is 14 residues long. Trimming stripped 1 base from V and 6 bases from J, with 10 bases between. Findings of the study overall: Limitation of the genetic and exposure-history diversity represented came from the few donors. Exclusively blood specimens were collected; tissue repertoires likely differ.

Material for sequencing was naive CD4+ T cells sorted from blood. Described subset: CD45RA+ positively selected. The chain joins TRBV19 to TRBJ2-1; the D gene is possibly TRBD2 (6 bases). This TCR derives from a man younger than 40 in good health. This CDR3 reads CASSIGGNRNEQFF. Here the CDR3 DNA reads TGTGCCAGTAGTATAGGCGGGAACCGCAATGAGCAGTTCTTC.